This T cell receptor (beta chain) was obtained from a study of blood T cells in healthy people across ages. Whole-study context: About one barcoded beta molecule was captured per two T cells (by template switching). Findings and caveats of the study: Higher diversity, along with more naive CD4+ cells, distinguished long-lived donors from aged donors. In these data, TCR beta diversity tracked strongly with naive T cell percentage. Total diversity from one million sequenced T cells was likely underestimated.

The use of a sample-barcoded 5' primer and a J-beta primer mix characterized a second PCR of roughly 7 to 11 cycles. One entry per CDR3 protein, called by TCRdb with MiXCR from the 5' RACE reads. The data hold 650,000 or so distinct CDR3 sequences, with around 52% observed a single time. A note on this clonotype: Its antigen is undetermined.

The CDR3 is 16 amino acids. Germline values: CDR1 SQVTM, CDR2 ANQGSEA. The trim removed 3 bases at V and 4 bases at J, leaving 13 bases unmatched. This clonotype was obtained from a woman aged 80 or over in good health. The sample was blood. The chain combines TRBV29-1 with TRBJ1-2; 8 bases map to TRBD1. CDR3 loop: CSVDGGPSRGPYGYTF. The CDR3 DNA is TGCAGCGTTGATGGGGGGCCCTCCAGGGGGCCCTATGGCTACACCTTC.